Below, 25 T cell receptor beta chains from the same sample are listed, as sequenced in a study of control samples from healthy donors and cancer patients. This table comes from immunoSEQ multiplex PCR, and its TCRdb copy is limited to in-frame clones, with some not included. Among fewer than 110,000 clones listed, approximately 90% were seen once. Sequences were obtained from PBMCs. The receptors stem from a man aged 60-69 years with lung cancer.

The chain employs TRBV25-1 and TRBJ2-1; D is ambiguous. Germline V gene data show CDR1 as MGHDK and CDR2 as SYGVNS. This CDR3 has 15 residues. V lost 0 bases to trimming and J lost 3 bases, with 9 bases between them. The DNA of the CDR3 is TGTGCCAGCAGTGAATATTACCCTAGCTACAATGAGCAGTTCTTC. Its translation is CASSEYYPSYNEQFF.

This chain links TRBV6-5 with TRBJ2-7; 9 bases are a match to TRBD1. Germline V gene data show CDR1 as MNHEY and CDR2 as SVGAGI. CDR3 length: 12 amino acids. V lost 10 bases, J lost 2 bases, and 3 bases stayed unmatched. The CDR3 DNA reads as TGTGCCATCAGGACAGGGGCCTACGAGCAGTACTTC. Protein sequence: CAIRTGAYEQYF.

In DNA form, the CDR3 reads TGTGCCAGCACCCTTCGGAACACCGGGGAGCTGTTTTTT. This gives the protein CASTLRNTGELFF. The V call is TRBV12-3 or TRBV12-4, the J call TRBJ2-2; no definite D call. The V and J ends lost 7 bases and 1 base respectively, with 7 bases between them. CDR3 length: 13 residues.

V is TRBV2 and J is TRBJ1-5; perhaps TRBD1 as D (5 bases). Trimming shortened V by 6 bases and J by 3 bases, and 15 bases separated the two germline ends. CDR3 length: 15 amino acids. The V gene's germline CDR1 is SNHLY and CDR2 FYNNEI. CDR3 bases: TGTGCCAGCAGGGGTGGAGGGGCCCCCAATCAGCCCCAGCATTTT. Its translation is CASRGGGAPNQPQHF.

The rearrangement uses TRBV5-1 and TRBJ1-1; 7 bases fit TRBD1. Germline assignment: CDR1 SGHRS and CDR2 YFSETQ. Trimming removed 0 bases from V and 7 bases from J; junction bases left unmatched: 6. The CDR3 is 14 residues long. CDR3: CASSLGRGDFEAFF. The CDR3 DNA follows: TGCGCCAGCAGCTTGGGCAGGGGGGACTTTGAAGCTTTCTTT.

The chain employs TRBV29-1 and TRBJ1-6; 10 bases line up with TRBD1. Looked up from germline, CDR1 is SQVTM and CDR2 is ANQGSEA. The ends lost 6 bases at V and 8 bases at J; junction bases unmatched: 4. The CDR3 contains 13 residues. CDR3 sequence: CSVRQGADSPLHF. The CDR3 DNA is TGCAGCGTCAGACAGGGGGCTGATTCACCCCTCCACTTT. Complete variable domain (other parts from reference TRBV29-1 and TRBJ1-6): SAVISQKPSRDICQRGTSLTIQCQVDSQVTMMFWYRQQPGQSLTLIATANQGSEATYESGFVIDKFPISRPNLTFSTLTVSNMSPEDSSIYLCSVRQGADSPLHFGNGTRLTVT.

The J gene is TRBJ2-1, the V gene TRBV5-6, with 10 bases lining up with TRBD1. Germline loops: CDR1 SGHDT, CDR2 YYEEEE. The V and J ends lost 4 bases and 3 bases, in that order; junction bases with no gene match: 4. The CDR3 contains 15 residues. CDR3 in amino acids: CASSGTGVGYNEQFF. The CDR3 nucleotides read TGTGCCAGCAGCGGGACAGGGGTGGGCTACAATGAGCAGTTCTTC.

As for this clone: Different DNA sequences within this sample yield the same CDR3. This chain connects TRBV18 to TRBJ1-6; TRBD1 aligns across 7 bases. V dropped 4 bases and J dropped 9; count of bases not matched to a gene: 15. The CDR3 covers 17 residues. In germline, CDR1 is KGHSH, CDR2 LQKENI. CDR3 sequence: CASSLSSLGTAASPLHF. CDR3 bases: TGTGCCAGCTCACTATCCTCATTGGGGACAGCGGCTTCACCCCTCCACTTT.

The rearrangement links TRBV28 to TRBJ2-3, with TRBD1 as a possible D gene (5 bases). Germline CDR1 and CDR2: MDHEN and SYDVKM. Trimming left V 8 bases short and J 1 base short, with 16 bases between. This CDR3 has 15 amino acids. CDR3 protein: CASGAYRSGTDTQYF. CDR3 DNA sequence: TGTGCCAGCGGCGCCTACAGGTCCGGCACAGATACGCAGTATTTT. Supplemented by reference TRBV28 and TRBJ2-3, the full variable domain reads DVKVTQSSRYLVKRTGEKVFLECVQDMDHENMFWYRQDPGLGLRLIYFSYDVKMKEKGDIPEGYSVSREKKERFSLILESASTNQTSMYLCASGAYRSGTDTQYFGPGTRLTVL.

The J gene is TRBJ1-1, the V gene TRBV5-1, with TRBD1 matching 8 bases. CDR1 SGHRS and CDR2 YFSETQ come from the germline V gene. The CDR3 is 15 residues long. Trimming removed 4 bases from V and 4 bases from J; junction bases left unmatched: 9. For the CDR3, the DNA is TGCGCCAGCAGCCCCTCGACAGGGGTGGGCACTGAAGCTTTCTTT. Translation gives CASSPSTGVGTEAFF.

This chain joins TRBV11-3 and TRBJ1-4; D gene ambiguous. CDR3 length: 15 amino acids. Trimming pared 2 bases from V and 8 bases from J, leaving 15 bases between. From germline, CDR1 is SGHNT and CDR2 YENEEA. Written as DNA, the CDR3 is TGTGCCAGCAGCTTACGTCCGGGAGCATGGGAAAAACTGTTTTTT. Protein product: CASSLRPGAWEKLFF.

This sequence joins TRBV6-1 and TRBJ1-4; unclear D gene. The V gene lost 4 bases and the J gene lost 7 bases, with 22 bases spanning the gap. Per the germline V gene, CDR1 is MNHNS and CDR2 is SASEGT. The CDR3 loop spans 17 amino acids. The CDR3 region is CASSGPSNGSPGEKLFF. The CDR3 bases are TGTGCCAGCAGTGGCCCCAGTAATGGCTCCCCAGGTGAAAAACTGTTTTTT.

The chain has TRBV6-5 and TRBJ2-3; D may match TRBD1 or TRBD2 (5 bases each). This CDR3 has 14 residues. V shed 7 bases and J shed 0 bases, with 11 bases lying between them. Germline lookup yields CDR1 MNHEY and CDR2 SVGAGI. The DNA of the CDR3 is TGTGCCAGCATTCGGGGCTTGAGCACAGATACGCAGTATTTT. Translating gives CASIRGLSTDTQYF.

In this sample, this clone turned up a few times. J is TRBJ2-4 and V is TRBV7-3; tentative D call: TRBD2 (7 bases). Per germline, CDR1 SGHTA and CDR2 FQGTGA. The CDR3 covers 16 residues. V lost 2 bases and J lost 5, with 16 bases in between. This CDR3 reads CASSLGAGAGQNIQYF. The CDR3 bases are TGTGCCAGCAGCTTAGGGGCGGGGGCAGGCCAAAACATTCAGTACTTC.

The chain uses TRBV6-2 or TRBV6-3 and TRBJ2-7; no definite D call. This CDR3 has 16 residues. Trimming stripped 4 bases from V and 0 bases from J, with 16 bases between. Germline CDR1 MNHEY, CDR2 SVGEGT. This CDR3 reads CASSFSPETSSYEQYF. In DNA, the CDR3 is TGTGCCAGCAGTTTCTCCCCTGAAACGAGCTCCTACGAGCAGTACTTC.

The CDR3 DNA reads TGTGCCAGCAGCCAAGGGCTAACAGGGCGAGCCTACAATGAGCAGTTCTTC. Translated: CASSQGLTGRAYNEQFF. The chain couples TRBV14 to TRBJ2-1; D is possibly TRBD1 (6 bases). This CDR3 is 17 amino acids long. CDR1 is SGHDN and CDR2 is FVKESK in the germline V gene. The V gene lost 1 base and the J gene lost 2 bases, with 15 bases spanning the gap.

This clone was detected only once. Here the CDR3 DNA reads TGTGCCAGCAAGACAGGGGATAAAACAGGGTCACCCCTCCACTTT. It is translated as CASKTGDKTGSPLHF. The J gene is TRBJ1-6, the V gene TRBV3-1 (or the pseudogene TRBV3-2); 8 bases line up with TRBD1. Trimming took 7 bases from V and 10 from J; bases not matched to a gene: 12. The CDR3 has 15 amino acids. Germline V CDR1 and CDR2: LGHDT, YNNKEL (reference sequence).

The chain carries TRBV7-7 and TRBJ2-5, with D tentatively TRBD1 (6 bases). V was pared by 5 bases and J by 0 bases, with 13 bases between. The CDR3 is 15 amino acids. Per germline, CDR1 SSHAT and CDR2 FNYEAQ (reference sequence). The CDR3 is CASSLIRDNQETQYF. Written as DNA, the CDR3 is TGTGCCAGCAGCCTTATCCGGGACAACCAAGAGACCCAGTACTTC.

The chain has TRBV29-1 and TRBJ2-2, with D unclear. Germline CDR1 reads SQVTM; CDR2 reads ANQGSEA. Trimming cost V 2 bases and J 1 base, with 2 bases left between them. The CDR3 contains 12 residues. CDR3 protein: CSVERNTGELFF. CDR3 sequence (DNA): TGCAGCGTTGAAAGGAACACCGGGGAGCTGTTTTTT.

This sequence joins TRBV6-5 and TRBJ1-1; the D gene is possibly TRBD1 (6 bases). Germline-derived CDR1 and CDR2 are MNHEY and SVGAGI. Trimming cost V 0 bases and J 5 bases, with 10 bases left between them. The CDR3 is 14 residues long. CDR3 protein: CASSYSGQGTEAFF. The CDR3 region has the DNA TGTGCCAGCAGTTACTCAGGGCAGGGGACTGAAGCTTTCTTT.

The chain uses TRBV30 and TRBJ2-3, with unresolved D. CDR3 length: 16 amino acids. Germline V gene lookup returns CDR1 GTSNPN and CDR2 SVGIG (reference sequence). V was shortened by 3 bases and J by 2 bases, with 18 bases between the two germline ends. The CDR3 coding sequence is TGTGCCTGGAGCTCGGACGGATACCCTCTCACAGATACGCAGTATTTT. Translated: CAWSSDGYPLTDTQYF.

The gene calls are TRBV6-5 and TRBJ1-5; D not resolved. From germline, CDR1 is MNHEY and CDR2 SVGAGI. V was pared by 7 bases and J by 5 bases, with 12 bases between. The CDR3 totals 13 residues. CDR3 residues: CASTVGRYQPQHF. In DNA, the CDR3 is TGTGCCAGCACGGTAGGCAGATATCAGCCCCAGCATTTT.

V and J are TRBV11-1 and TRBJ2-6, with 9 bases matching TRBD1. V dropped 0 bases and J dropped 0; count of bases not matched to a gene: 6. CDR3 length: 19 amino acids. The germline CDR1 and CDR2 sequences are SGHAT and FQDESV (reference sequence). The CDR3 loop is CASSLAPDRGFSGANVLTF. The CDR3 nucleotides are TGTGCCAGCAGCTTAGCGCCGGACAGGGGATTCTCTGGGGCCAACGTCCTGACTTTC.

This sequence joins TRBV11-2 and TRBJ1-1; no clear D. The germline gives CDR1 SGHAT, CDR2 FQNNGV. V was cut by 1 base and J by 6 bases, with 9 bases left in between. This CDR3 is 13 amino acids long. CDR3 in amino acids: CASSLAAAPEAFF. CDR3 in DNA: TGTGCCAGCAGCTTAGCGGCAGCCCCTGAAGCTTTCTTT.

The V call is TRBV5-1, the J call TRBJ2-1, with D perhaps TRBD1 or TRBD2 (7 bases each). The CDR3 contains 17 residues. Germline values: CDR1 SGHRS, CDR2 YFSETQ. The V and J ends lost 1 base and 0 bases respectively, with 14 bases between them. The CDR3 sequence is CASSLTTGRVSYNEQFF. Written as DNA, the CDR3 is TGCGCCAGCAGCTTGACGACAGGGAGGGTCTCCTACAATGAGCAGTTCTTC.